This TCR beta chain was profiled in a study of technical replicates of blood from four donors. Sequencing was performed with immunoSEQ multiplex PCR; in TCRdb, only in-frame clones are kept and a portion is missing. Of some 87,000 clones detected, approximately 97% appear once; the ten largest clones hold around 0.33%. This CDR3 is 15 amino acids long. CDR1 and CDR2 from the germline V gene are SGHRS and YFSETQ. V lost 4 bases, J lost 7 bases, and 13 bases stayed unmatched. This sequence was found in a human donor in good health. The V call is TRBV5-1, the J call TRBJ2-7; 8 bases are shared with TRBD1. The material sequenced was T cells isolated from PBMCs. The CDR3, as DNA: TGCGCCAGCAGCCTGGGCGGAGACAGGGGTCGAGAGCAGTACTTC. This translates into CASSLGGDRGREQYF.